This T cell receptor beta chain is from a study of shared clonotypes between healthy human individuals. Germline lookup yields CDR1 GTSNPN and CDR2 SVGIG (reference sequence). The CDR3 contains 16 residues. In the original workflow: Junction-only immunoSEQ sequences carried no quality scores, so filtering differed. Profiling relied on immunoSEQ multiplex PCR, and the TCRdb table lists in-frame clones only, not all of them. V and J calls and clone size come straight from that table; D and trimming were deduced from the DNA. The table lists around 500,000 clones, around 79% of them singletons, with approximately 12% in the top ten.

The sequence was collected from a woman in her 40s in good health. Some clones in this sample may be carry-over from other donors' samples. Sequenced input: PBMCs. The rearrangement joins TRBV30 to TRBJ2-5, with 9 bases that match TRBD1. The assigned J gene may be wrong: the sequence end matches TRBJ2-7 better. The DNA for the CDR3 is TGTGCCTGGAGTGTACGAATGGGACAGGGAAACTACGAGCAGTACTTC. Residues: CAWSVRMGQGNYEQYF.